The present T cell receptor beta chain was sequenced within a study of siplizumab effects on memory and regulatory T cells. Per germline, CDR1 MNHEY and CDR2 SMNVEV (reference sequence). Trimming cost V 0 bases and J 1 base, with 12 bases left between them. The CDR3 is 16 residues long. Whole-study results and caveats: The drug siplizumab significantly decreased the alloreactive sequences that could be traced to unstimulated CD4+ memory cells.

Clones were sequenced by immunoSEQ multiplex PCR, and TCRdb holds only the in-frame ones, with some missing. The sample yields some 100,000 clones, about 90% seen once. A note on this clone: Antigen unknown.

The source of this sequence is a human donor in good health. Some clones in this sample may be carry-over from other donors' samples. Sequencing input: CD4+ T cells sorted from blood. This chain uses TRBV27 with TRBJ1-1; no clear D gene. The CDR3 bases are TGTGCCAGCAGTTTATCTGGAGGGCTTGGGAACACTGAAGCTTTCTTT. The encoded protein is CASSLSGGLGNTEAFF.